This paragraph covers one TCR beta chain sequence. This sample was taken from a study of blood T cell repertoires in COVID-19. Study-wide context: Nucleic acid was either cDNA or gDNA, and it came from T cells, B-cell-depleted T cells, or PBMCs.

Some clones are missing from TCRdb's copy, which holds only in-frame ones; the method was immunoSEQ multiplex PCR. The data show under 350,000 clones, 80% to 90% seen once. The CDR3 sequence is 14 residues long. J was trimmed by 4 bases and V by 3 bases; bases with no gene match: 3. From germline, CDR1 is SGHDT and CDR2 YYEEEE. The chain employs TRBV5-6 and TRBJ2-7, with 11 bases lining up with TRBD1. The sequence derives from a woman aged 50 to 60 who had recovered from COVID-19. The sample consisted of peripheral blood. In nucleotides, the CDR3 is TGTGCCAGCAGCTGGGGACAGGGGGATTACGAGCAGTACTTC. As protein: CASSWGQGDYEQYF.